This T cell receptor beta chain was sequenced for a study of blood T cells in healthy people across ages. Combining a sample-barcoded 5' primer with a J-beta primer mix, a second PCR ran for roughly 7 to 12 cycles. TCRdb used MiXCR to reprocess the 5' RACE reads, holding one entry per CDR3 protein. Of about 800,000 distinct CDR3 sequences listed, around a quarter are singletons. This clonotype has more than one count but fewer than ten. With each sample, at least 5 micrograms of total RNA were extracted. Germline CDR1 is SEHNR and CDR2 is FQNEAQ (reference sequence). Between the trimmed V and J ends, which lost 4 bases and 2 bases, there was a span of 18 bases. The length of the CDR3 is 18 residues. This sample was also put to use in a study of T cells of mothers and their children.

The clonotype originates from a boy between 10 and 17 years old in good health. Sequences were obtained from blood. V is TRBV7-9 and J is TRBJ2-6; D remains ambiguous. The CDR3 protein is CASSSPARVAAGANVLTF. The CDR3, as DNA: TGTGCCAGCAGCTCTCCAGCGCGTGTCGCAGCTGGGGCCAACGTCCTGACTTTC.